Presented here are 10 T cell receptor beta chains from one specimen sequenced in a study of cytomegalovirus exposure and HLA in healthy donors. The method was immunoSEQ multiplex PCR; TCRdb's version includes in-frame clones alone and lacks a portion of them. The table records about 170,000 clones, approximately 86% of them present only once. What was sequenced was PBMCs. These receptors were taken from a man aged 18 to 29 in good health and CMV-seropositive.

The CDR3 DNA is TGTGCCAGCAGTTTAGCGGGGAGCTCCTACAATGAGCAGTTCTTC. Residues: CASSLAGSSYNEQFF. This chain joins TRBV6-5 and TRBJ2-1; 8 nucleotides agree with TRBD2. Trimming took 4 bases from V and 0 from J; bases not matched to a gene: 2. The CDR3 has 15 residues. Germline loops: CDR1 MNHEY, CDR2 SVGAGI.

The CDR3 DNA reads TGTGCCAGCAGCAGGGACAGGGGAGTCTACGAGCAGTACTTC. Its translation is CASSRDRGVYEQYF. This chain joins TRBV6-5 and TRBJ2-7; TRBD1 matches at 10 bases. Looked up from germline, CDR1 is MNHEY and CDR2 is SVGAGI. This CDR3 is 14 amino acids long. V trimming: 6 bases; J trimming: 3 bases; junction bases outside the gene matches: 5.

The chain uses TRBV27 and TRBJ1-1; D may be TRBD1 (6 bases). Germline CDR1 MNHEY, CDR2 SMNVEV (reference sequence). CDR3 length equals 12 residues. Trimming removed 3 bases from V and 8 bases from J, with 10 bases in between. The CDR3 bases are TGTGCCAGCAGTTTTGGGCAGGGGGAAGCTTTCTTT. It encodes CASSFGQGEAFF.

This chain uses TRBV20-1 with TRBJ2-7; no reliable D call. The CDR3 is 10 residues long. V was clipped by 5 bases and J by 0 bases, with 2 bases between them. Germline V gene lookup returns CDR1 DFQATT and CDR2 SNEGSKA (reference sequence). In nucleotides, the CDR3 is TGCAGTGCTTACTCCTACGAGCAGTACTTC. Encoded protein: CSAYSYEQYF.

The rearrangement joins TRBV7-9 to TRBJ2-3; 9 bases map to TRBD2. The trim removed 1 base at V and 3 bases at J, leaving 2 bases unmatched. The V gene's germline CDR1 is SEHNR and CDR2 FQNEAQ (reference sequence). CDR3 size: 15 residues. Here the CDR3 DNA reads TGTGCCAGCAGCTTAGTAAGCGGGAGGACAGATACGCAGTATTTT. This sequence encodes CASSLVSGRTDTQYF.

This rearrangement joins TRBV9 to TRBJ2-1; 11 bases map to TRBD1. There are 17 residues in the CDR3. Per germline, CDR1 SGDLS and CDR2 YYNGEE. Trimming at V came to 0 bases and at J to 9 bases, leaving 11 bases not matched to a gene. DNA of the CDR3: TGTGCCAGCAGCGTAGCTACCGGACAGGGGGCAGGTCGTGAGCAGTTCTTC. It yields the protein CASSVATGQGAGREQFF. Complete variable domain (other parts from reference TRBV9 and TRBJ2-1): DSGVTQTPKHLITATGQRVTLRCSPRSGDLSVYWYQQSLDQGLQFLIQYYNGEERAKGNILERFSAQQFPDLHSELNLSSLELGDSALYFCASSVATGQGAGREQFFGPGTRLTVL.

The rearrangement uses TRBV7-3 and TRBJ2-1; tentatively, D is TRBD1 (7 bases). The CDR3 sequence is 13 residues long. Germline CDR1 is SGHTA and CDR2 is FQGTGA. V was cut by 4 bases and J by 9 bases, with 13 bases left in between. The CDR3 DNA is TGTGCCAGCAGCTCCGGGACAGCGGGTGAGCAGTTCTTC. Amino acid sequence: CASSSGTAGEQFF. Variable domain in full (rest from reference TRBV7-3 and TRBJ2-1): GAGVSQTPSNKVTEKGKYVELRCDPISGHTALYWYRQSLGQGPEFLIYFQGTGAADDSGLPNDRFFAVRPEGSVSTLKIQRTERGDSAVYLCASSSGTAGEQFFGPGTRLTVL.

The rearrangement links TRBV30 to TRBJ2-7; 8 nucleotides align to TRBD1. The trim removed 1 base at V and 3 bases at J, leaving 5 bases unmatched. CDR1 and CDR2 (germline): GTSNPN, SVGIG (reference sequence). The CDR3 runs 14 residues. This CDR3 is CAWSDDRGLYEQYF. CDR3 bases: TGTGCCTGGAGTGATGACAGGGGTCTCTACGAGCAGTACTTC.

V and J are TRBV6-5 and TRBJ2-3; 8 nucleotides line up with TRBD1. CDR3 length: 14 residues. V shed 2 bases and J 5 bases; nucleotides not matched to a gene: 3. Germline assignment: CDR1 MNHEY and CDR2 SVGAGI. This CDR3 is CASSYRTGKDTQYF. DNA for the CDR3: TGTGCCAGCAGTTACAGGACAGGGAAAGATACGCAGTATTTT.

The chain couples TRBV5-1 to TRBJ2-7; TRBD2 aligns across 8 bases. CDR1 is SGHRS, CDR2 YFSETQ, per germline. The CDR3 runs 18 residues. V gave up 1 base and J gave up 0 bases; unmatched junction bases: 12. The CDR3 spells CASSLLVAGHQNSYEQYF. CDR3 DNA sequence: TGCGCCAGCAGCTTGTTGGTAGCGGGACATCAGAACTCCTACGAGCAGTACTTC.